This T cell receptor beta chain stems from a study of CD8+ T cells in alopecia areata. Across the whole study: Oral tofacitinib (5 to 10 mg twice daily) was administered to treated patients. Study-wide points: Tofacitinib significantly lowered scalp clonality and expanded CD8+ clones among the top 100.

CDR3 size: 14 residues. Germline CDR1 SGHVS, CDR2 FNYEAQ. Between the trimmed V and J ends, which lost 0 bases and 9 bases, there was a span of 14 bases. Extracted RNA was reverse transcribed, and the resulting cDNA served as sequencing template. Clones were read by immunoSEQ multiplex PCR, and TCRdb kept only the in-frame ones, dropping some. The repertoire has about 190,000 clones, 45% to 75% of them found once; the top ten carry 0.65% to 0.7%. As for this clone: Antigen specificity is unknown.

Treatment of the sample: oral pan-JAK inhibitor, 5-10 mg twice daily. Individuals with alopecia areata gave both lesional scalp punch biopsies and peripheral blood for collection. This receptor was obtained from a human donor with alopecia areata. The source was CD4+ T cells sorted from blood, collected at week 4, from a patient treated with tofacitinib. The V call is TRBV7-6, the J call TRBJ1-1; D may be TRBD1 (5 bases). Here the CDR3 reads CASSLAGTQSQAFF. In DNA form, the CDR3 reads TGTGCCAGCAGCTTAGCCGGGACCCAATCTCAAGCTTTCTTT.